A selection of T cell receptor beta chains follows, all from one sample in a study of shared clonotypes between healthy human individuals. Sequencing used immunoSEQ multiplex PCR; TCRdb keeps in-frame clones, though not all of them. The data hold approximately 810,000 clones, with about 92% observed a single time. What was sequenced was naive CD8+ T cells sorted from blood. These receptors originate from a man younger than 45 in good health. The conserved cysteine and the conserved F or W are not part of the CDR3 here. Each record gives: V gene, J gene, CDR3 protein.

V gene: TRBV27
J gene: TRBJ2-7
CDR3 protein: ASSVGLAGSYEQY

V gene: TRBV20-1
J gene: TRBJ1-4
CDR3 protein: SARRLDELF

V gene: TRBV18
J gene: TRBJ2-3
CDR3 protein: ASSLTPPEEGVTDTQY

V gene: TRBV7-9
J gene: TRBJ2-2
CDR3 protein: ASSFTSGATGELF

V gene: TRBV10-3
J gene: TRBJ2-3
CDR3 protein: AISDRGREGPNSTDTQY

V gene: TRBV5-1
J gene: TRBJ2-6
CDR3 protein: ASSWPGRGDSGANVLT

V gene: TRBV27
J gene: TRBJ1-5
CDR3 protein: ASSFISGVDQPQH

V gene: TRBV5-4
J gene: TRBJ2-1
CDR3 protein: ASSDGSNEQF

V gene: TRBV7-9
J gene: TRBJ1-2
CDR3 protein: ASSFPPAGPSNYGYT

V gene: TRBV19
J gene: TRBJ2-7
CDR3 protein: ASSKPHTPPSYEQY

V gene: TRBV5-5
J gene: TRBJ2-1
CDR3 protein: ASSSLKRGEQF

V gene: TRBV27
J gene: TRBJ1-2
CDR3 protein: ASSPPGVRVGYGYT

V gene: TRBV27
J gene: TRBJ2-7
CDR3 protein: ASSLRSADIPYEQY

V gene: TRBV5-5
J gene: TRBJ2-3
CDR3 protein: ASNQNSGTSGTGSDTQY

V gene: TRBV2
J gene: TRBJ2-1
CDR3 protein: ASSAWTGQYNEQF

V gene: TRBV5-4
J gene: TRBJ2-3
CDR3 protein: ASSLTLAGSTDTQY

V gene: TRBV5-4
J gene: TRBJ2-7
CDR3 protein: ASSGGLAGLYEQY

V gene: TRBV18
J gene: TRBJ2-1
CDR3 protein: ASSQTGNPYNEQF

V gene: TRBV7-8
J gene: TRBJ2-1
CDR3 protein: ASSLATAVPDVGEQF

V gene: TRBV7-2
J gene: TRBJ2-7
CDR3 protein: ASSLFGGPYEQY

V gene: TRBV4-1
J gene: TRBJ1-1
CDR3 protein: ASSQEGHENTEAF

V gene: TRBV5-6
J gene: TRBJ2-5
CDR3 protein: ASSSRQIEETQY

V gene: TRBV5-1
J gene: TRBJ2-2
CDR3 protein: ASSPFTTGELF

V gene: TRBV4-1
J gene: TRBJ1-1
CDR3 protein: ASSHPGQGITEAF

V gene: TRBV27
J gene: TRBJ2-2
CDR3 protein: ASSTGFTGELF

V gene: TRBV19
J gene: TRBJ2-7
CDR3 protein: ASSMFFLPPTYEQY

V gene: TRBV7-9
J gene: TRBJ1-5
CDR3 protein: ASSLRSNQPQH

V gene: TRBV28
J gene: TRBJ2-7
CDR3 protein: ASSLFGGASSYEQY

V gene: TRBV13
J gene: TRBJ2-7
CDR3 protein: ASSSRDTATSFEQY

V gene: TRBV5-1
J gene: TRBJ2-3
CDR3 protein: ASDWVGRASSTDTQY

V gene: TRBV28
J gene: TRBJ2-1
CDR3 protein: ASSLMSLADEQF

V gene: TRBV10-1
J gene: TRBJ2-1
CDR3 protein: ASSKDTSDREQF

V gene: TRBV27
J gene: TRBJ2-1
CDR3 protein: ASSPGTGYNEQF

V gene: TRBV4-1
J gene: TRBJ2-1
CDR3 protein: ASSQDRSPYNEQF

V gene: TRBV11-1
J gene: TRBJ2-1
CDR3 protein: ASRPSRTSGVGEQF

V gene: TRBV10-3
J gene: TRBJ2-7
CDR3 protein: AIRDGAHYEQY

V gene: TRBV7-9
J gene: TRBJ1-2
CDR3 protein: ASSPGQGGYGYT

V gene: TRBV5-4
J gene: TRBJ2-7
CDR3 protein: ASSLASGVSYEQY

V gene: TRBV6-5
J gene: TRBJ2-2
CDR3 protein: ASSLSGRIIGELF

V gene: TRBV6-5
J gene: TRBJ1-2
CDR3 protein: ASSFNKGAGYT

V gene: TRBV29-1
J gene: TRBJ2-7
CDR3 protein: SVGDYSSYEQY

V gene: TRBV19
J gene: TRBJ1-4
CDR3 protein: ASMLVFGTNEKLF

V gene: TRBV28
J gene: TRBJ2-7
CDR3 protein: ASSLLQGGITAYEQY

V gene: TRBV4-1
J gene: TRBJ2-2
CDR3 protein: ASSRELSGYTGELF

V gene: TRBV28
J gene: TRBJ2-7
CDR3 protein: ASESPGQGLEQY